This section outlines one T cell receptor (beta chain) sequence together with its context. The antigen is unknown. This sample is drawn from a study of cytomegalovirus exposure and HLA in healthy donors. Broader study findings: Rare TCR sequences dominated, though some public TCRs recurred in many donors.

V lost 2 bases and J lost 4, with 8 bases in between. The germline CDR1 and CDR2 sequences are WSHSY and SAAADI. The CDR3 runs 14 residues. 60 Vbeta and 13 Jbeta primers were used in PCR. The data were produced by immunoSEQ multiplex PCR, yet TCRdb's version contains in-frame clones alone and is incomplete. There are some 130,000 clones in the sample, with over 1.5% held by the top ten. V gene TRBV10-2 combines with J gene TRBJ2-2; D possibly corresponds to TRBD2 (5 bases). This sequence was found in a woman aged 40-49 years in good health and CMV-seropositive. The specimen was PBMCs. The chain's CDR3 is CASSERAGTGELFF. CDR3 in DNA: TGCGCCAGCAGTGAGAGGGCGGGCACCGGGGAGCTGTTTTTT.